A selection of T cell receptor beta chains follows, all from one sample in a study of blood T cell repertoires in COVID-19. Sequencing used immunoSEQ multiplex PCR; TCRdb keeps in-frame clones, though not all of them. The data contain more than 200,000 clones, approximately 84% of them singletons. Sequencing used peripheral blood. These receptors were collected from a man aged 50 to 60 with acute or convalescent COVID-19. Each CDR3 is given with its conserved first and last residue. A D gene is named only where the DNA matches it firmly. For some rows the clone size is stated as once, few or many, or as a class when expanded; others skip it.

d_gene	j_gene	abundance	v_gene	CDR3aa	CDR3nt
-	TRBJ1-6	-	TRBV5-1	CAIPSPRNSPLHF	TGCGCCATCCCTAGCCCCAGGAATTCACCCCTCCACTTT
TRBD1	TRBJ1-1	-	TRBV6-5	CASSYQGANTEAFF	TGTGCCAGCAGTTACCAGGGGGCGAACACTGAAGCTTTCTTT
TRBD1	TRBJ1-1	-	TRBV7-8	CASSLRTGMDTEAFF	TGTGCCAGCAGCTTAAGGACAGGAATGGACACTGAAGCTTTCTTT
-	TRBJ1-2	few	TRBV13	CASNGVRVEGYTF	TGTGCCAGCAATGGTGTCAGGGTGGAGGGCTACACCTTC
-	TRBJ1-1	-	TRBV21-1	CASSEGGRAEAFF	TGTGCCAGCTCCGAAGGGGGCAGGGCTGAAGCTTTCTTT
TRBD1	TRBJ2-7	few	TRBV5-1	CASSWDSSYEQYF	TGCGCCAGCAGCTGGGACAGTTCCTACGAGCAGTACTTC
TRBD1	TRBJ2-7	-	TRBV5-1	CASSQMTGVPYEQYF	TGCGCCAGCAGCCAAATGACAGGGGTGCCCTACGAGCAGTACTTC
-	TRBJ1-2	-	TRBV19	CASSITGMPYGYTF	TGTGCCAGTAGTATAACAGGGATGCCCTATGGCTACACCTTC
TRBD2	TRBJ2-7	-	TRBV4-2	CASSQEVGTSIYEQYF	TGTGCCAGCAGCCAAGAGGTAGGGACTAGCATCTACGAGCAGTACTTC
-	TRBJ1-3	once	TRBV13	CASSLAGNTIYF	TGTGCCAGCAGCTTAGCCGGGAACACCATATATTTT
TRBD2	TRBJ2-5	few	TRBV6-5	CASSYSTAGGRETQYF	TGTGCCAGCAGTTACTCTACTGCGGGGGGCCGCGAGACCCAGTACTTC
TRBD1	TRBJ1-6	-	TRBV9	CASSTSGTGISPLHF	TGTGCCAGCAGCACCTCCGGGACAGGGATTTCACCCCTCCACTTT
-	TRBJ1-4	-	TRBV5-1	CASSLATTNEKLFF	TGCGCCAGCAGCTTGGCTACAACTAATGAAAAACTGTTTTTT
TRBD1	TRBJ1-5	-	TRBV2	CASRNTGVRNQPQHF	TGTGCCAGCAGAAACACAGGGGTTCGCAATCAGCCCCAGCATTTT
TRBD1	TRBJ1-6	-	TRBV6-6	CASRGQGEGSPLHF	TGTGCCAGCAGGGGACAGGGAGAAGGTTCACCCCTCCACTTT
TRBD1	TRBJ1-5	few	TRBV19	CASSTQGAGGQPQHF	TGTGCCAGTAGTACCCAGGGGGCAGGAGGTCAGCCCCAGCATTTT
-	TRBJ1-1	few	TRBV5-1	CASSQQLTGNTEAFF	TGCGCCAGCAGCCAACAATTGACGGGGAACACTGAAGCTTTCTTT
-	TRBJ1-1	-	TRBV6-5	CASRTRAMNTEAFF	TGTGCCAGCAGGACCAGGGCCATGAACACTGAAGCTTTCTTT
-	TRBJ2-3	once	TRBV11-1	CASSTGLWDTQYF	TGTGCCAGCAGCACGGGACTGTGGGATACGCAGTATTTT
-	TRBJ1-1	-	TRBV5-1	CASSLGGGSTEAFF	TGCGCCAGCAGCTTGGGCGGCGGGAGCACTGAAGCTTTCTTT
-	TRBJ1-5	-	TRBV7-9	CASSLRGANQPQHF	TGTGCCAGCAGCTTACGGGGGGCTAATCAGCCCCAGCATTTT
-	TRBJ1-2	once	TRBV5-6	CASSLVGGVGLIF	TGTGCCAGCAGCTTGGTTGGGGGCGTGGGTCTGATCTTC
-	TRBJ2-2	-	TRBV2	CASGDLTGPGANTGELFF	TGTGCCAGCGGGGATCTTACAGGGCCTGGCGCGAACACCGGGGAGCTGTTTTTT
-	TRBJ1-5	-	TRBV5-1	CASSPGGLEPQHF	TGCGCCAGCAGCCCGGGGGGGCTTGAGCCCCAGCATTTT
-	TRBJ1-1	once	TRBV2	CASQGQPGNTEAFF	TGTGCCAGCCAGGGCCAGCCAGGGAACACTGAAGCTTTCTTT
-	TRBJ2-7	-	TRBV5-6	CASSLGGEGYEQYF	TGTGCCAGCAGCTTGGGCGGGGAAGGCTACGAGCAGTACTTC
-	TRBJ1-5	-	TRBV19	CASREGKVGQPQHF	TGTGCCAGTAGGGAGGGGAAGGTAGGTCAGCCCCAGCATTTT
-	TRBJ2-1	-	TRBV3-1/TRBV3-2	CASSQVAGALGNEQFF	TGTGCCAGCAGCCAAGTAGCAGGGGCTTTAGGAAATGAGCAGTTCTTC